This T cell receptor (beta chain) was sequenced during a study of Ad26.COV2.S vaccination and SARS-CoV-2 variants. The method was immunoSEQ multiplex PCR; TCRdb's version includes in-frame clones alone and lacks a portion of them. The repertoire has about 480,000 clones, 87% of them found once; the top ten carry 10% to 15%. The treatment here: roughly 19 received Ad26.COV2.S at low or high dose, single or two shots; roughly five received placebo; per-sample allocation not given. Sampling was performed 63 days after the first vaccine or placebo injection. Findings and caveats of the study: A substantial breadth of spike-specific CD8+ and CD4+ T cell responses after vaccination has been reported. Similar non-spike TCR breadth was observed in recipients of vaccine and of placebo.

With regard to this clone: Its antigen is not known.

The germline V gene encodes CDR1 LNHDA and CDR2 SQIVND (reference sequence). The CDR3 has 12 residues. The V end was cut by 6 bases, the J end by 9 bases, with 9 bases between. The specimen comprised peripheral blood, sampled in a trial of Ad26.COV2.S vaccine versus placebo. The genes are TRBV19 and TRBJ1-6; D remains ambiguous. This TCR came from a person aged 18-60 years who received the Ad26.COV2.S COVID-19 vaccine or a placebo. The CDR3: CASSIGSSPLHF. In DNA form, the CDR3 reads TGTGCCAGTAGCATTGGGAGTTCACCCCTCCACTTT.